The 2 T cell receptor beta chains listed next were all sequenced from one sample in a study of blood T cell repertoires in COVID-19. TCRdb keeps only in-frame clones here, not all; method: immunoSEQ multiplex PCR. The sample shows 200,000 or so clones, around 80% of them seen only once. Specimen: peripheral blood. The receptors originated from a man aged 25-45 years with active or convalescent COVID-19.

The chain uses TRBV28 and TRBJ1-6; D not certain. V lost 5 bases and J 11 bases, leaving 10 bases between the germline ends. Germline CDR1 MDHEN, CDR2 SYDVKM. The CDR3 loop spans 12 amino acids. This chain's CDR3 is CASSASVAPLHF. CDR3 in DNA: TGTGCCAGCAGTGCTTCAGTGGCACCCCTCCACTTT.

Concerning this clone: At one of its ends the junction is not consistent with the germline gene, which may arise from a read error. The CDR3 loop is CAGSPGQGVSNSPLHF. The CDR3 DNA is TGTGCCGGAAGCCCGGGACAGGGGGTTTCTAATTCACCCCTCCACTTT. The J gene is TRBJ1-6, the V gene TRBV5-3, with 11 bases fitting TRBD1. TRBV5-3 is identified as an open reading frame with a role that is uncertain. The CDR3 consists of 16 residues.